These T cell receptor beta chains were read from a single sample in a study of PD-L1 blockade in urothelial cancer. TCRdb's copy holds only in-frame clones and misses some; the assay was immunoSEQ multiplex PCR. The sample contains tens of thousands of clones, 80% to 85% of which appear only once. The input for sequencing was PBMCs, taken around atezolizumab (anti-PD-L1) treatment. These receptors all come from a woman in her seventies with urothelial cancer. Both conserved end residues are part of each CDR3. The order of the fields is clone size, V gene, J gene, D gene, CDR3 DNA, CDR3 protein. A D gene is named only where the DNA matches it firmly. The size field is filled for only some rows; it gives once, few, many or a size class.

>.|TRBV10-1|TRBJ1-1|.
TGCGCCAGCAGCCCCGGGGGAGGAGGGAACACTGAAGCTTTCTTT
CASSPGGGGNTEAFF
>.|TRBV27|TRBJ1-1|.
TGTGCCAGCAGTTTACTCGGGGGACCTGGGGCTTTCTTT
CASSLLGGPGAFF
>.|TRBV11-2|TRBJ2-2|TRBD1
TGTGCCAGCAGCCGGGACAGGGGGAACACCGGGGAGCTGTTTTTT
CASSRDRGNTGELFF
>.|TRBV2|TRBJ2-2|TRBD2
TGTGCCAGCAGTGCCTTTTCCGGGACTACCTGGACCGGGGAGCTGTTTTTT
CASSAFSGTTWTGELFF
>few|TRBV6-1|TRBJ2-4|.
TGTGCCAGCAGTGTGAACAGGGCTGGCATTCAGTACTTC
CASSVNRAGIQYF
>.|TRBV7-2|TRBJ1-3|.
TGTGCCAGCAGCTTAGGGGGGAGGAGGCGTGGAAACACCATATATTTT
CASSLGGRRRGNTIYF
>.|TRBV7-9|TRBJ2-1|TRBD2
TGTGCCAGCAGCTCACCCAGCCCGGGACTAGACAATGAGCAGTTCTTC
CASSSPSPGLDNEQFF
>once|TRBV15|TRBJ2-4|.
TGTGCCACCAGCAGAGATCGCAGGCCCCAAAACATTCAGTACTTC
CATSRDRRPQNIQYF
>.|TRBV7-2|TRBJ2-1|TRBD2
TGTGCCAGCAGTCCTAGCGGGAATGAGCAGTTCTTC
CASSPSGNEQFF
>.|TRBV10-3|TRBJ1-1|TRBD1
TGTGCCATCAGTGAGTCTTCGACAGGGGTGGTTACTGAAGCTTTCTTT
CAISESSTGVVTEAFF
>.|TRBV5-1|TRBJ2-6|.
TGCGCCAGCAGATTGGGCAGGGGTAGCTCTGGGGCCAACGTCCTGACTTTC
CASRLGRGSSGANVLTF
>.|TRBV9|TRBJ2-1|TRBD2
TGTGCCAGCAGCGGTAGCGGGAGCTCCTACAATGAGCAGTTCTTC
CASSGSGSSYNEQFF
>.|TRBV18|TRBJ2-7|.
TGTGCCAGCTCACCGGTACAGCAGCTCTCCTACGAGCAGTACTTC
CASSPVQQLSYEQYF
>.|TRBV5-6|TRBJ1-1|TRBD1
TGTGCCAGCAGCCAGACAGGGGGCGCGATAGGGAACACTGAAGCTTTCTTT
CASSQTGGAIGNTEAFF
>.|TRBV2|TRBJ2-7|TRBD2
TGTGCCAGCTCCCCAGGGAGACTAGCGGGGGGGCCGTACTTC
CASSPGRLAGGPYF
>once|TRBV5-1|TRBJ2-1|TRBD2
TGCGCCAGCAGCACTAGCGGGAGGAGCTCCTACAATGAGCAGTTCTTC
CASSTSGRSSYNEQFF
>.|TRBV9|TRBJ1-6|.
TGTGCCAGCAGCGGCCGGGGGGTCGCGGATTCACCCCTCCACTTT
CASSGRGVADSPLHF
>.|TRBV5-3|TRBJ2-7|.
TGTGCCAGAAGGCAGGACAGCTACGAGCAGTACTTC
CARRQDSYEQYF
>.|TRBV9|TRBJ2-1|.
TGTGCCAGCAGCGTAAGTCGGTATGGCAGGGCCCTTCACAATGAGCAGTTCTTC
CASSVSRYGRALHNEQFF
>.|TRBV28|TRBJ2-7|.
TGTGCCAGCAGTACACAGGGAAGCGAACGCTACGAGCAGTACTTC
CASSTQGSERYEQYF
>.|TRBV5-7|TRBJ2-1|TRBD1
TGTGCCAGCAGCTTTGGGACAGGGATGAATGAGCAGTTCTTC
CASSFGTGMNEQFF
>.|TRBV10-1|TRBJ2-2|TRBD2
TGCGCCAGCAGTAGACTAGCGGGGGACACCGGGGAGCTGTTTTTT
CASSRLAGDTGELFF
>.|TRBV30|TRBJ2-7|.
TGTGCCTGGACAGCAGGGTACGACGAGCAGTACTTC
CAWTAGYDEQYF
>.|TRBV19|TRBJ2-7|TRBD2
TGTGCCAGCACACCGGGACTACACTCCTACGAGCAGTACTTC
CASTPGLHSYEQYF
>.|TRBV27|TRBJ1-1|TRBD1
TGTGCCAGCAATCCAGGGGGCATGAACACTGAAGCTTTCTTT
CASNPGGMNTEAFF
>.|TRBV30|TRBJ1-1|.
TGTGCCTGGAGTGTACGGGGGGGGGTGAACACTGAAGCTTTCTTT
CAWSVRGGVNTEAFF